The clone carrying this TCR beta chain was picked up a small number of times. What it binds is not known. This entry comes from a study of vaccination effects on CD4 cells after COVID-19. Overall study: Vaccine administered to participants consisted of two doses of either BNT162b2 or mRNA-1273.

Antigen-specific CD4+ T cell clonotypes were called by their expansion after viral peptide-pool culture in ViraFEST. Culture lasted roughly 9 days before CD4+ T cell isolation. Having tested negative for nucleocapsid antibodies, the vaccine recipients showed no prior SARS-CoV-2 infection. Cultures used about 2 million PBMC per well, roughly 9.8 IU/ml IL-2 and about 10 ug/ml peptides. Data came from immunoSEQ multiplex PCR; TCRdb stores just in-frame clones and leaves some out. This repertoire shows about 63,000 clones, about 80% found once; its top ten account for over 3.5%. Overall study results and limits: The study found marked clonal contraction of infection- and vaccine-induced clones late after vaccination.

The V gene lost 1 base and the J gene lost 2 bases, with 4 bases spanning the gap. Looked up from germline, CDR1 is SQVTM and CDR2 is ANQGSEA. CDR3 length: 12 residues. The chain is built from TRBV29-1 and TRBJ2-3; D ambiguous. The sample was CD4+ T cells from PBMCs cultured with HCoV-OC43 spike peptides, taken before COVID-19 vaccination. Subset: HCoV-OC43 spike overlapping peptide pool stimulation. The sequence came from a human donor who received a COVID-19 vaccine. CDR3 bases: TGCAGCGTTGAAGGTGACACAGATACGCAGTATTTT. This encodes CSVEGDTDTQYF.